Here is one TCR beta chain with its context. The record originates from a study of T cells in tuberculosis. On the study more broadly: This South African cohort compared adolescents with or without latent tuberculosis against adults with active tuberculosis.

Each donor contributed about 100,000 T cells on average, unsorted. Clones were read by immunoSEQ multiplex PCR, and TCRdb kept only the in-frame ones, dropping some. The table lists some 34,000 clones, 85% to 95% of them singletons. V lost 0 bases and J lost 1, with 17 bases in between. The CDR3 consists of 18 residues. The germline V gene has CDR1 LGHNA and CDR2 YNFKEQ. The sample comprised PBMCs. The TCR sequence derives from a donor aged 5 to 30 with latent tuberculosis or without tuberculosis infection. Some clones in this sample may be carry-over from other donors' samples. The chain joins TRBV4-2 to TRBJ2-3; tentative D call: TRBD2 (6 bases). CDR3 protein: CASSQDPPSWGGTDTQYF. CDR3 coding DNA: TGTGCCAGCAGCCAAGATCCCCCTTCGTGGGGGGGCACAGATACGCAGTATTTT.